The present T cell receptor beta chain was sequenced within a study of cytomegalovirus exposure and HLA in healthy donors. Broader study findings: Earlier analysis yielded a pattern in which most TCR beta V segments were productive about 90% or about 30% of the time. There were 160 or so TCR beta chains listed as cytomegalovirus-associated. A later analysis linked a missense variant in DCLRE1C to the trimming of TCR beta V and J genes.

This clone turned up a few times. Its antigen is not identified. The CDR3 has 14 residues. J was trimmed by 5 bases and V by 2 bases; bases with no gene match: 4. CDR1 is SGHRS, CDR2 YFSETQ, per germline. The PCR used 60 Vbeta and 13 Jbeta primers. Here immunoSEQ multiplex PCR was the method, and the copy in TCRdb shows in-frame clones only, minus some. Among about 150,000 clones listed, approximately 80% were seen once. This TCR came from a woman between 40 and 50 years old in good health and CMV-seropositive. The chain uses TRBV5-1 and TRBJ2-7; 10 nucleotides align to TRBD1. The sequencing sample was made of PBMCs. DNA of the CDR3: TGCGCCAGCAGCTTTCAGGGACAGGGGAACGAGCAGTACTTC. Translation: CASSFQGQGNEQYF.